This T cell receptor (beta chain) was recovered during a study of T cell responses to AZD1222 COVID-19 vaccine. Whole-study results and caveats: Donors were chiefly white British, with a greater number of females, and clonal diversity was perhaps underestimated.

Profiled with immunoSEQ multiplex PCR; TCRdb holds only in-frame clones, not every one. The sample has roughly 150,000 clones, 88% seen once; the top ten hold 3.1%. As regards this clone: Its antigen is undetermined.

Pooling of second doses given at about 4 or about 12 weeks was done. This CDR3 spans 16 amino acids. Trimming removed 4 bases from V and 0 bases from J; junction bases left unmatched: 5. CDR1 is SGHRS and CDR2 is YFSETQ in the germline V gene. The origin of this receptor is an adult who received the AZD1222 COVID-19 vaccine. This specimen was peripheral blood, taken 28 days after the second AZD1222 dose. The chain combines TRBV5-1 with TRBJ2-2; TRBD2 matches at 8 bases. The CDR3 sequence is CASSPGGGTNTGELFF. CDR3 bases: TGCGCCAGCAGCCCCGGGGGGGGAACGAACACCGGGGAGCTGTTTTTT.